These 22 T cell receptor beta chains came from one sample sequenced in a study of blood T cell repertoires in COVID-19. Libraries were prepared by immunoSEQ multiplex PCR; TCRdb keeps only in-frame clonotypes and omits some of them. The sample consists of some 31,000 clones, roughly 89% of them appearing once. Sequencing was performed on peripheral blood. The receptors come from a man in his 70s with active COVID-19.

This clone appeared once. The V gene is TRBV5-1, the J gene TRBJ2-3; TRBD1 might be the D (6 bases). Germline loops: CDR1 SGHRS, CDR2 YFSETQ. The CDR3 runs 14 residues. The V gene lost 4 bases and the J gene lost 1 base, with 10 bases spanning the gap. CDR3 DNA sequence: TGCGCCAGCAGCATACGACAGGGCACAGATACGCAGTATTTT. This sequence encodes CASSIRQGTDTQYF.

This clone appeared once. The V gene is TRBV11-2, the J gene TRBJ2-5; TRBD2 might be the D (6 bases). V was cut by 5 bases and J by 6 bases, with 19 bases left in between. Germline V gene data show CDR1 as SGHAT and CDR2 as FQNNGV. The CDR3 totals 15 residues. The CDR3 is CASSPPGRRGKTQYF. CDR3 sequence (DNA): TGTGCCAGCAGCCCCCCCGGGAGACGAGGGAAGACCCAGTACTTC.

J is TRBJ2-1 and V is TRBV19, with 8 bases that match TRBD2. In germline, CDR1 is LNHDA, CDR2 SQIVND (reference sequence). The CDR3 totals 15 residues. Trimming took 2 bases from V and 4 from J; bases not matched to a gene: 4. For the CDR3, the DNA is TGTGCCAGTAGTATAACCGGGAGGGAGTACAATGAGCAGTTCTTC. It translates to CASSITGREYNEQFF.

This chain links TRBV2 with TRBJ2-5; weak D call: TRBD1 (6 bases). Germline CDR1 reads SNHLY; CDR2 reads FYNNEI. V was clipped by 4 bases and J by 1 base, with 7 bases between them. CDR3 length equals 13 residues. DNA for the CDR3: TGTGCCAGCAGTGGGACAGTCCAAGAGACCCAGTACTTC. The encoded protein is CASSGTVQETQYF.

The chain uses TRBV28 and TRBJ2-7, with a possible D match to TRBD2 (6 bases). V was pared by 3 bases and J by 6 bases, with 9 bases between. Germline values: CDR1 MDHEN, CDR2 SYDVKM. The CDR3 is 12 residues long. The CDR3 loop is CASSFSGVEQYF. Here the CDR3 DNA reads TGTGCCAGCAGTTTCTCGGGGGTCGAGCAGTACTTC.

V and J are TRBV11-2 and TRBJ1-4; 8 nucleotides agree with TRBD1. The CDR3 runs 15 residues. The J segment lost 7 bases and the V segment lost 5 bases, leaving 9 bases of the junction unmatched. The germline CDR1 and CDR2 sequences are SGHAT and FQNNGV. DNA of the CDR3: TGTGCCAGCAGCCTAAGCCAGGGGGCCGGTGAAAAACTGTTTTTT. Protein product: CASSLSQGAGEKLFF.

V gene TRBV27 combines with J gene TRBJ2-1; maybe TRBD2 (5 bases). Germline assignment: CDR1 MNHEY and CDR2 SMNVEV (reference sequence). This CDR3 comprises 15 residues. The germline V and J ends were trimmed by 3 bases and 1 base, with 10 bases remaining between them. The CDR3 DNA sequence: TGTGCCAGCAGTTTCGGACTGGATTCCTACAATGAGCAGTTCTTC. Translated, it gives CASSFGLDSYNEQFF.

The table lists this clone with a few counts. The rearrangement uses TRBV19 and TRBJ2-2; perhaps TRBD2 as D (6 bases). Germline assignment: CDR1 LNHDA and CDR2 SQIVND (reference sequence). The CDR3 runs 13 residues. V lost 5 bases and J lost 5, with 9 bases in between. CDR3 coding DNA: TGTGCCAGTAGTTATGGGGGGACCGGGGAGCTGTTTTTT. This sequence encodes CASSYGGTGELFF.

The chain uses TRBV7-2 and TRBJ2-2; TRBD1 agrees at 8 bases. The V segment lost 5 bases and the J segment 5 bases; nucleotides outside the gene matches: 13. Germline CDR1 and CDR2: SGHTA and FQGNSA. The CDR3 has 17 amino acids. In DNA form, the CDR3 reads TGTGCCAGCAGCACCCCTCGGCCAGGGGGCAGGACCGGGGAGCTGTTTTTT. This sequence encodes CASSTPRPGGRTGELFF.

This chain connects TRBV19 to TRBJ2-3, with D possibly matching TRBD1 (6 bases). The CDR3 is 13 amino acids. CDR1 LNHDA and CDR2 SQIVND come from the germline V gene (reference sequence). Trimming cost V 6 bases and J 5 bases, with 12 bases left between them. The chain's CDR3 is CASRPHREDTQYF. The CDR3 DNA is TGTGCCAGTAGACCCCACAGGGAAGATACGCAGTATTTT.

V usage is TRBV3-1 (or the pseudogene TRBV3-2) and J usage is TRBJ1-4; tentatively, D is TRBD1 (6 bases). In germline, CDR1 is LGHDT, CDR2 YNNKEL (reference sequence). Between the trimmed V and J ends, which lost 1 base and 0 bases, there was a span of 12 bases. The CDR3 extends over 17 amino acids. The CDR3 bases are TGTGCCAGCAGCCAAGGGCACTCAGGGGCAACTAATGAAAAACTGTTTTTT. Amino acids: CASSQGHSGATNEKLFF.

This clone came up a few times. V usage is TRBV5-1 and J usage is TRBJ2-1; 12 bases are shared with TRBD2. The CDR3 is 14 residues long. Germline assignment: CDR1 SGHRS and CDR2 YFSETQ. Trimming took 6 bases from V and 6 from J; bases not matched to a gene: 4. The CDR3 loop reads CASKTSGSLNEQFF. The CDR3 nucleotides are TGCGCCAGCAAGACTAGCGGGAGCCTCAATGAGCAGTTCTTC.

As regards this clone: Germline is not matched at one junction end, which may reflect a read error. V is TRBV6-5 and J is TRBJ2-1, with 7 bases identical to TRBD2. The CDR3 is made up of 14 amino acids. The V gene's germline CDR1 is MNHEY and CDR2 SVGAGI. CDR3 amino acids: CASIGAGSSNEQFF. In DNA form, the CDR3 reads TGTGCCAGCATAGGAGCGGGATCCTCCAATGAGCAGTTCTTC.

The chain has TRBV10-3 and TRBJ2-5; D perhaps matches TRBD2 (5 bases). V was shortened by 0 bases and J by 3 bases, with 8 bases between the two germline ends. The germline gives CDR1 ENHRY, CDR2 SYGVKD. The CDR3 spans 14 residues. This CDR3 reads CAISESLGEETQYF. The DNA of the CDR3 is TGTGCCATCAGTGAGTCGCTCGGGGAAGAGACCCAGTACTTC.

This chain joins TRBV28 and TRBJ1-5; 9 bases are shared with TRBD1. CDR3 length equals 14 residues. Germline trimming cut 7 bases from V and 2 bases from J; bases unmatched to any gene: 3. From germline, CDR1 is MDHEN and CDR2 SYDVKM. DNA for the CDR3: TGTGCCAGCAATCGACAGGGGGGCAATCAGCCCCAGCATTTT. Residues: CASNRQGGNQPQHF.

V is TRBV19 and J is TRBJ2-2; TRBD1 aligns across 12 bases. J gave up 5 bases and V 5 bases, and 6 bases lay outside the gene matches. CDR3 length: 16 residues. CDR1 and CDR2 (germline): LNHDA, SQIVND (reference sequence). DNA for the CDR3: TGTGCCAGTAGTTCGGGACAGGGGGCGATTACCGGGGAGCTGTTTTTT. Translated, it gives CASSSGQGAITGELFF. The whole variable domain, filled in from reference TRBV19 and TRBJ2-2, reads DGGITQSPKYLFRKEGQNVTLSCEQNLNHDAMYWYRQDPGQGLRLIYYSQIVNDFQKGDIAEGYSVSREKKESFPLTVTSAQKNPTAFYLCASSSGQGAITGELFFGEGSRLTVL.

The V and J genes are TRBV4-3 and TRBJ1-2; no firm D call. The CDR3 sequence is 16 residues long. Germline CDR1 is LGHNA and CDR2 is YSLEER. Trimming removed 3 bases from V and 4 bases from J, with 18 bases in between. The DNA for the CDR3 is TGCGCCAGCAGCCAGGTGATCGGGGAGGTGCCCTATGGCTACACCTTC. Protein product: CASSQVIGEVPYGYTF.

V is TRBV7-2 and J is TRBJ1-4; 11 bases agree with TRBD1. The CDR3 covers 15 residues. CDR1 is SGHTA and CDR2 is FQGNSA in the germline V gene. V lost 5 bases and J lost 8; bases outside the gene matches: 7. The chain's CDR3 is CASSVRTGGREKLFF. CDR3 bases: TGTGCCAGCAGCGTCCGGACAGGGGGCAGAGAAAAACTGTTTTTT.

This chain joins TRBV7-2 and TRBJ2-7; 8 positions match TRBD1. The J segment lost 2 bases and the V segment lost 3 bases, leaving 3 bases of the junction unmatched. Germline assignment: CDR1 SGHTA and CDR2 FQGNSA. This CDR3 contains 14 residues. The CDR3 DNA reads TGTGCCAGCAGCTTCAGGGACAGGACCTACGAGCAGTACTTC. It translates to CASSFRDRTYEQYF.

The rearrangement uses TRBV11-2 and TRBJ2-3, with TRBD2 identical over 10 bases. Per the germline V gene, CDR1 is SGHAT and CDR2 is FQNNGV. With 3 bases clipped from V and 0 bases from J, the junction kept 6 bases outside the gene matches. The CDR3 has 17 amino acids. CDR3 coding DNA: TGTGCCAGCAGCTTGGGACTAGCGAGTACTAGCACAGATACGCAGTATTTT. It specifies CASSLGLASTSTDTQYF.

The rearrangement uses TRBV5-4 and TRBJ2-3, with 7 positions matching TRBD1. This CDR3 contains 16 residues. Looked up from germline, CDR1 is SGHNT and CDR2 is YYREEE (reference sequence). The V and J ends lost 4 bases and 2 bases, in that order; junction bases with no gene match: 10. The CDR3 coding sequence is TGTGCCAGCAGCGGCCGACAGGGAAGCTTCACAGATACGCAGTATTTT. It specifies CASSGRQGSFTDTQYF.

J is TRBJ2-5 and V is TRBV3-1 (or the pseudogene TRBV3-2); 10 nucleotides line up with TRBD2. V was pared by 6 bases and J by 4 bases, with 2 bases of the junction left unmatched. CDR1 LGHDT and CDR2 YNNKEL come from the germline V gene (reference sequence). CDR3 length equals 13 residues. CDR3 region: CASRGTSAETQYF. CDR3 nucleotides: TGTGCCAGCAGGGGGACTAGCGCAGAGACCCAGTACTTC.